Listed here are 11 T cell receptor beta chains from one sample, sequenced in a study of identical twins. TCRdb re-derived calls from the 5' RACE reads in MiXCR, one entry per CDR3 protein. The profile shows roughly 710,000 distinct CDR3 sequences, around 6% of them singletons. The sequencing sample was made of naive T cells sorted from blood. The receptors were gathered from a man aged 18 to 29 in good health.

This clonotype was recorded at least ten times. This chain links TRBV18 with TRBJ2-3; D is unclear. CDR1 KGHSH and CDR2 LQKENI come from the germline V gene. With 3 bases removed from V and 0 bases from J, the gap between germline ends came to 10 bases. The CDR3 spans 15 residues. The CDR3 protein is CASSPTVDSTDTQYF. CDR3 DNA: TGTGCCAGCTCACCTACGGTGGACAGCACAGATACGCAGTATTTT.

Here the CDR3 reads CSARDTRQEHEQYF. In DNA form, the CDR3 reads TGCAGTGCTAGAGATACGAGACAGGAACACGAGCAGTACTTC. The gene calls are TRBV20-1 and TRBJ2-7; D perhaps matches TRBD1 (6 bases). The CDR3 is made up of 14 amino acids. V lost 0 bases, J lost 5 bases, and 14 bases lay in between. The germline V gene has CDR1 DFQATT and CDR2 SNEGSKA (reference sequence).

This clonotype was counted many times. The chain carries TRBV12-3 or TRBV12-4 and TRBJ1-1; D is unresolved. The germline V and J ends were trimmed by 5 bases and 7 bases, with 14 bases remaining between them. This CDR3 has 13 residues. In DNA form, the CDR3 reads TGTGCCAGCAGTCTTGTGGGCGGTTATGAAGCTTTCTTT. Protein sequence: CASSLVGGYEAFF.

Concerning this clonotype itself: A much larger clone lies one base from this, so it may be a read error. CDR3 sequence reads: CASSLSGLGNEQYF. In DNA form, the CDR3 reads TGTGCCAGCAGCTTGTCAGGGCTTGGTAATGAGCAGTACTTC. The V gene is TRBV7-2, the J gene TRBJ2-1, with D maybe TRBD1 (5 bases). The J call may be faulty, since TRBJ2-7 better matches the DNA end. The CDR3 extends over 14 amino acids. Germline V CDR1 and CDR2: SGHTA, FQGNSA.

This clonotype has only a few counts. The V gene is TRBV11-2, the J gene TRBJ2-1; weak D call: TRBD2 (5 bases). The CDR3 covers 14 residues. Germline lookup yields CDR1 SGHAT and CDR2 FQNNGV. Trimming stripped 4 bases from V and 5 bases from J, with 12 bases between. The CDR3: CASSWKWRDNEQFF. In DNA form, the CDR3 reads TGTGCCAGCAGCTGGAAATGGCGGGACAATGAGCAGTTCTTC.

This clonotype was observed at least ten times. The V gene is TRBV21-1, the J gene TRBJ2-7; TRBD2, the D gene given by the table, was not confirmed from the DNA. TRBV21-1 is shown as a pseudogene. The length of the CDR3 is 11 residues. CDR3 DNA sequence: TGTGCCAGCACTCCCCGAAACGAGCAGTACTTC. It encodes CASTPRNEQYF.

This clonotype was counted at least ten times. V gene TRBV11-1 combines with J gene TRBJ2-7; 13 nucleotides match TRBD2. This CDR3 spans 16 amino acids. J lost 4 bases, V lost 5 bases, and 8 bases had no gene match. From germline, CDR1 is SGHAT and CDR2 FQDESV (reference sequence). The CDR3 DNA reads as TGTGCCAGCAGCCCTTGGACTAGCGGGAGTGTTTACGAGCAGTACGTC. This translates into CASSPWTSGSVYEQYV.

This clonotype appeared many times. The chain couples TRBV12-5 to TRBJ2-1; TRBD1 matches at 9 bases. Germline V gives CDR1 LGHNT, CDR2 FRNRAP. After removal of 5 bases from V and 4 bases from J, the junction contained 6 bases not matched to a gene. This CDR3 is 15 amino acids long. The CDR3, as DNA: TGTGCTAGTGGTCCCCGGGACAGGGCATACAATGAGCAGTTCTTC. Amino acid sequence: CASGPRDRAYNEQFF.

This clonotype was observed at least ten times. The V gene is TRBV13, the J gene TRBJ2-1; 8 bases are a match to TRBD2. The CDR3 loop spans 16 amino acids. J lost 8 bases, V lost 5 bases, and 14 bases had no gene match. Germline V gives CDR1 PRHDT, CDR2 FYEKMQ (reference sequence). The CDR3: CASSPWAAGGEDEQFF. CDR3 bases: TGTGCCAGCAGCCCCTGGGCGGCGGGAGGAGAGGATGAGCAGTTCTTC.

This clonotype came up a few times. The rearrangement joins TRBV3-1 to TRBJ2-7; 12 bases line up with TRBD2. Per germline, CDR1 LGHDT and CDR2 YNNKEL (reference sequence). The CDR3 is 13 amino acids. The DNA for the CDR3 is TGTGCCAGCAGCCAAGGGCTAGCGGGAGGGCCCAGCGTC. Its translation is CASSQGLAGGPSV.

The table lists this clonotype with many counts. The V and J genes are TRBV15 and TRBJ1-2, with D possibly being TRBD1 (5 bases). The V gene lost 0 bases and the J gene lost 3 bases, with 8 bases spanning the gap. Germline CDR1 is LNHNV and CDR2 is YYDKDF (reference sequence). This CDR3 contains 14 residues. CDR3 sequence: CATSRERGYYGYTF. For the CDR3, the DNA is TGTGCCACCAGCAGAGAAAGGGGCTACTATGGCTACACCTTC.